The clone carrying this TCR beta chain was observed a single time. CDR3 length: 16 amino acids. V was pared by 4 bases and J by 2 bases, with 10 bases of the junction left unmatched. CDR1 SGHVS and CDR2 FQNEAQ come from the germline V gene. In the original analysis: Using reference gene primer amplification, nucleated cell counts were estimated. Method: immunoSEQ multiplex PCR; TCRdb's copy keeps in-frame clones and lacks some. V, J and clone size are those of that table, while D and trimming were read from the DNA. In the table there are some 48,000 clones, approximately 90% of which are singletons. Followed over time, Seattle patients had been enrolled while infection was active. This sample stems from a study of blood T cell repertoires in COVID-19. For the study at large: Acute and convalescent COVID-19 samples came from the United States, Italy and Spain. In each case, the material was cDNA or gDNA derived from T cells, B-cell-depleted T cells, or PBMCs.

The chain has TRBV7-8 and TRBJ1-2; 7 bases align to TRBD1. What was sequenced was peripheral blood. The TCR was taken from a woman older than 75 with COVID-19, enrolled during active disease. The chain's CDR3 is CASSSRTGEGNYGYTF. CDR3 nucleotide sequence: TGTGCCAGCAGCTCGCGCACAGGGGAAGGAAACTATGGCTACACCTTC.